This is a list of T cell receptor beta chains from one sample in a study of blood T cell repertoires in COVID-19. Some clones are missing from TCRdb's copy, which holds only in-frame ones; the method was immunoSEQ multiplex PCR. The sample contains 130,000 to 150,000 clones, 81% of which appear only once. Sequenced: peripheral blood. These receptors originate from a human donor in a cohort sampled during active COVID-19. The CDR3 runs from the conserved cysteine through the conserved F or W. A D gene is named only where the DNA matches it firmly. Clone size appears in some rows only: once, few, many, or a class for an expanded clone.

v_call	j_call	clone_size	d_call	cdr3_aa	cdr3_nt
TRBV27	TRBJ2-2	-	TRBD2	CASSLPRSGSSGELFF	TGTGCCAGCAGTTTACCCCGTAGCGGGAGCAGCGGGGAGCTGTTTTTT
TRBV2	TRBJ2-2	-	TRBD2	CASSGPQTIAGGANTGELFF	TGTGCCAGCAGTGGTCCACAAACCATAGCGGGAGGCGCGAACACCGGGGAGCTGTTTTTT
TRBV6-6	TRBJ1-3	few	-	CASTNGQSSGNTIYF	TGTGCCAGCACCAACGGACAGAGCTCTGGAAACACCATATATTTT
TRBV4-1	TRBJ2-7	-	TRBD2	CASSQDTLAGRMPYEQYF	TGCGCCAGCAGCCAAGATACTCTAGCGGGGAGGATGCCCTACGAGCAGTACTTC
TRBV19	TRBJ1-5	-	-	CASSIAPLSSGSNQPQHF	TGTGCCAGTAGTATCGCCCCTCTCTCATCAGGGAGCAATCAGCCCCAGCATTTT
TRBV7-2	TRBJ1-1	-	-	CASSFVSEAFF	TGTGCCAGCAGCTTCGTCTCCGAAGCTTTCTTT
TRBV7-2	TRBJ2-5	-	-	CASSLSSLETQYF	TGTGCCAGCAGCTTAAGTAGTTTGGAGACCCAGTACTTC
TRBV4-3	TRBJ1-2	few	-	CASSQDRRGATVGYTF	TGCGCCAGCAGCCAAGACAGGCGTGGGGCTACGGTTGGCTACACCTTC
TRBV14	TRBJ2-7	-	TRBD2	CASSHLGTSGNYEQYF	TGTGCCAGCAGCCACTTAGGGACTAGCGGGAACTACGAGCAGTACTTC
TRBV25-1	TRBJ1-3	-	-	CASSESRLRNTIYF	TGTGCCAGCAGTGAATCGAGACTCAGAAACACCATATATTTT
TRBV7-9	TRBJ1-4	-	-	CASSLGRFEKLFF	TGTGCCAGCAGCCTAGGCAGATTTGAAAAACTGTTTTTT
TRBV5-5	TRBJ2-7	-	TRBD1	CASSWNRGGYEQYF	TGTGCCAGCAGCTGGAACAGGGGTGGCTACGAGCAGTACTTC
TRBV5-1	TRBJ2-7	few	-	CASSLSFYEQYF	TGCGCCAGCAGCTTGTCTTTCTACGAGCAGTACTTC
TRBV19	TRBJ2-1	-	TRBD2	CASSQRLAGGLYNEQFF	TGTGCCAGTAGTCAACGACTAGCGGGAGGCCTATACAATGAGCAGTTCTTC
TRBV7-3	TRBJ2-1	-	-	CASSLRHLYNEQFF	TGTGCCAGCAGCTTGCGGCACCTTTACAATGAGCAGTTCTTC
TRBV5-6	TRBJ2-4	-	-	CASSLPSVRSSGAKNIQYF	TGTGCCAGCAGCTTGCCCAGCGTTAGATCTAGTGGGGCCAAAAACATTCAGTACTTC